The 11 T cell receptor beta chains below all came from one sample that was sequenced in a study of blood T cell repertoires in COVID-19. Repertoires were generated with immunoSEQ multiplex PCR, while TCRdb's copy carries only in-frame clones and drops some. The top ten hold under 0.3% of the sample, which has 650,000 to 800,000 clones, just under 90% seen once. The specimen sequenced was peripheral blood. The origin of the receptors is a woman younger than 35 with acute or convalescent COVID-19.

V usage is TRBV15 and J usage is TRBJ1-5; 7 bases match TRBD1. Trimming at V came to 2 bases and at J to 7 bases, leaving 5 bases not matched to a gene. CDR1 and CDR2 (germline): LNHNV, YYDKDF (reference sequence). The CDR3 has 14 amino acids. CDR3 in amino acids: CATSRTGDAQPQHF. Written as DNA, the CDR3 is TGTGCCACCAGCAGAACAGGGGATGCACAGCCCCAGCATTTT.

A remark on this clone: In the same sample, other DNA sequences code for this CDR3. The V call is TRBV29-1, the J call TRBJ1-1; 7 bases align to TRBD1. Germline lookup yields CDR1 SQVTM and CDR2 ANQGSEA. V lost 4 bases to trimming and J lost 5 bases; unmatched junction nucleotides: 7. The CDR3 runs to 13 residues. DNA for the CDR3: TGCAGCGTTGGACAGGGCCTGGGAACTGAAGCTTTCTTT. This codes for CSVGQGLGTEAFF.

The chain recombines TRBV30 with TRBJ1-4; D is unclear. Germline CDR1 and CDR2: GTSNPN and SVGIG (reference sequence). The ends were cut back, 2 bases at V and 4 bases at J, with 8 bases in the middle. This CDR3 is built from 13 residues. This chain's CDR3 is CAWSLQRNEKLFF. CDR3 DNA: TGTGCCTGGAGTTTGCAGCGTAATGAAAAACTGTTTTTT. Full variable domain (rest looked up from reference TRBV30 and TRBJ1-4): SQTIHQWPATLVQPVGSPLSLECTVEGTSNPNLYWYRQAAGRGLQLLFYSVGIGQISSEVPQNLSASRPQDRQFILSSKKLLLSDSGFYLCAWSLQRNEKLFFGSGTQLSVL.

CDR3 amino acids: CASSVGVGGRTGELFF. CDR3 DNA: TGTGCCAGCAGCGTAGGGGTCGGAGGGCGCACCGGGGAGCTGTTTTTT. The chain employs TRBV9 and TRBJ2-2, with D possibly TRBD2 on 6 matching bases. V was cut by 0 bases and J by 4 bases, with 13 bases left in between. Germline V gives CDR1 SGDLS, CDR2 YYNGEE. CDR3 length: 16 residues.

The chain uses TRBV6-5 and TRBJ1-1; D might be TRBD1 (5 bases). Germline V gives CDR1 MNHEY, CDR2 SVGAGI. The V and J ends lost 5 bases and 1 base respectively, with 11 bases between them. This CDR3 region has 14 residues. The DNA for the CDR3 is TGTGCCAGCAGTCCTGGGGGGGAGAACACTGAAGCTTTCTTT. It codes for CASSPGGENTEAFF.

The V and J genes are TRBV29-1 and TRBJ1-1; 9 nucleotides line up with TRBD1. CDR1 SQVTM and CDR2 ANQGSEA come from the germline V gene. The CDR3 extends over 15 amino acids. The ends lost 2 bases at V and 0 bases at J; junction bases unmatched: 4. Here the CDR3 DNA reads TGCAGCGTTGAAAGTGGGGACAGGGTGAACACTGAAGCTTTCTTT. This sequence encodes CSVESGDRVNTEAFF.

The rearrangement joins TRBV28 to TRBJ1-2; TRBD1 aligns across 11 bases. In germline, CDR1 is MDHEN, CDR2 SYDVKM. V trimming: 2 bases; J trimming: 3 bases; junction bases outside the gene matches: 8. There are 17 residues in the CDR3. CDR3 in DNA: TGTGCCAGCAGTTTAAGGACAGGGGGCCTAATTGACTATGGCTACACCTTC. It encodes CASSLRTGGLIDYGYTF.

Only a few counts were recorded for this clone. The chain combines TRBV4-1 with TRBJ1-2; D ambiguous. From germline, CDR1 is MGHRA and CDR2 YSYEKL. This CDR3 region has 15 residues. Trimming left V 4 bases short and J 3 bases short, with 15 bases between. The CDR3 loop reads CASSPRRPGDYGYTF. The CDR3 region has the DNA TGCGCCAGCAGCCCCCGGCGTCCAGGTGACTATGGCTACACCTTC.

The chain carries TRBV7-8 and TRBJ2-2, with 9 bases that match TRBD2. Trimming took 4 bases from V and 4 from J; bases not matched to a gene: 4. Germline-derived CDR1 and CDR2 are SGHVS and FQNEAQ. The CDR3 consists of 15 residues. The CDR3 protein is CASSSRGGRTGELFF. The CDR3 DNA follows: TGTGCCAGCAGCTCGCGGGGGGGACGCACCGGGGAGCTGTTTTTT.

The CDR3, as DNA: TGTGCCAGCAGTGACTCGCCTAGCGCCACAGATACGCAGTATTTT. Translation gives CASSDSPSATDTQYF. This rearrangement joins TRBV6-4 to TRBJ2-3, with a tentative D call TRBD2 (6 bases). The CDR3 consists of 15 residues. Germline V gene sequence: CDR1 MRHNA, CDR2 SNTAGT. Trimming removed 0 bases at V and 2 bases at J, with 9 bases between.

This chain uses TRBV5-1 with TRBJ1-2, with D possibly being TRBD1 (5 bases). V lost 4 bases, J lost 0 bases, and 13 bases lay in between. The CDR3 length is 15 residues. From germline, CDR1 is SGHRS and CDR2 YFSETQ. The CDR3 DNA sequence: TGCGCCAGCAGCCGGGAGGGGACGGCTAACTATGGCTACACCTTC. This sequence encodes CASSREGTANYGYTF.